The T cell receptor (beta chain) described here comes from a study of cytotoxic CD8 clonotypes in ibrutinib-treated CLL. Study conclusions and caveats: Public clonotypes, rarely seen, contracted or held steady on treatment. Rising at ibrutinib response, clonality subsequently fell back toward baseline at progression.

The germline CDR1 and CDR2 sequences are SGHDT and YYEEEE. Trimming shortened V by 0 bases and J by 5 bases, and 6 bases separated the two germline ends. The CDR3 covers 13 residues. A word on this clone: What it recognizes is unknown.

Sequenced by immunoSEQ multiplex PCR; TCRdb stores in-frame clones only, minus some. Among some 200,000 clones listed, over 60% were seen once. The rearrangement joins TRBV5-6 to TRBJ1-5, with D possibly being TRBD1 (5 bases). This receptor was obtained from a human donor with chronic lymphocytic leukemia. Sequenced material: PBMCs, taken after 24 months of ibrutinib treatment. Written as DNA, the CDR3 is TGTGCCAGCAGCTTGGGCAGGGATCAGCCCCAGCATTTT. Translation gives CASSLGRDQPQHF.